Below are 17 T cell receptor beta chains sequenced from a single sample in a study of PD-L1 blockade in urothelial cancer. Clones were sequenced by immunoSEQ multiplex PCR, and TCRdb holds only the in-frame ones, with some missing. The sample has about 45,000 clones; 88% are singletons. Sequenced material: PBMCs, taken around atezolizumab (anti-PD-L1) treatment. The receptors derive from an elderly man with urothelial cancer.

The chain recombines TRBV2 with TRBJ2-7; D ambiguous. Trimming cost V 2 bases and J 1 base, with 3 bases left between them. The germline CDR1 and CDR2 sequences are SNHLY and FYNNEI. The CDR3 is 12 residues long. CDR3 residues: CASSELSYEQYF. The CDR3 coding sequence is TGTGCCAGCAGTGAACTTTCCTACGAGCAGTACTTC.

The chain employs TRBV2 and TRBJ2-3; 11 bases are a match to TRBD2. CDR3 length: 16 residues. V lost 5 bases, J lost 4 bases, and 8 bases stayed unmatched. The germline V gene has CDR1 SNHLY and CDR2 FYNNEI. CDR3: CASSPSLAGGADTQYF. The CDR3 bases are TGTGCCAGCAGTCCCTCTCTAGCGGGAGGAGCAGATACGCAGTATTTT. The entire variable domain, with the rest obtained from reference TRBV2 and TRBJ2-3, is as follows: EPEVTQTPSHQVTQMGQEVILRCVPISNHLYFYWYRQILGQKVEFLVSFYNNEISEKSEIFDDQFSVERPDGSNFTLKIRSTKLEDSAMYFCASSPSLAGGADTQYFGPGTRLTVL.

This chain joins TRBV6-5 and TRBJ1-5; weak D call: TRBD1 (5 bases). Per germline, CDR1 MNHEY and CDR2 SVGAGI. The CDR3 length is 16 residues. V was shortened by 0 bases and J by 9 bases, with 18 bases between the two germline ends. CDR3 sequence: CASSYSMAQGGTPQHF. CDR3 coding DNA: TGTGCCAGCAGTTACTCGATGGCGCAGGGAGGAACGCCCCAGCATTTT.

This clone was counted once. The rearrangement uses TRBV12-5 and TRBJ1-4; 12 nucleotides agree with TRBD1. This CDR3 is built from 17 residues. Germline values: CDR1 LGHNT, CDR2 FRNRAP. V lost 5 bases, J lost 8 bases, and 12 bases stayed unmatched. CDR3 sequence reads: CASGRGTGGALGEKLFF. CDR3 bases: TGTGCTAGTGGTCGGGGGACAGGGGGCGCGTTAGGAGAAAAACTGTTTTTT.

The genes are TRBV29-1 and TRBJ1-1, with 9 bases fitting TRBD1. The CDR3 totals 14 residues. Trimming removed 7 bases from V and 5 bases from J; junction bases left unmatched: 11. Germline CDR1 SQVTM, CDR2 ANQGSEA. The CDR3 here is CSGALGTGRTEAFF. CDR3 bases: TGCAGCGGCGCACTGGGGACAGGGAGAACTGAAGCTTTCTTT. Using reference TRBV29-1 and TRBJ1-1 for the parts outside the CDR3, the full variable domain is SAVISQKPSRDICQRGTSLTIQCQVDSQVTMMFWYRQQPGQSLTLIATANQGSEATYESGFVIDKFPISRPNLTFSTLTVSNMSPEDSSIYLCSGALGTGRTEAFFGQGTRLTVV.

The chain has TRBV6-5 and TRBJ2-5; TRBD2 is a possible D gene (6 bases). Germline CDR1 reads MNHEY; CDR2 reads SVGAGI. CDR3 size: 12 residues. Deletions cut 7 bases from V and 5 bases from J, with 11 bases between. The CDR3 sequence is CASTGGTETQYF. The CDR3 nucleotides are TGTGCCAGCACCGGGGGAACGGAGACCCAGTACTTC.

This chain joins TRBV15 and TRBJ2-3, with TRBD2 identical over 10 bases. This CDR3 contains 16 residues. From germline, CDR1 is LNHNV and CDR2 YYDKDF (reference sequence). Trimming cost V 2 bases and J 6 bases; bases outside gene matches: 8. The CDR3 region is CATSRPLAGERDTQYF. CDR3 coding DNA: TGTGCCACCAGCAGACCCCTAGCGGGGGAGAGGGATACGCAGTATTTT.

This clone was seen once. V and J are TRBV12-5 and TRBJ2-2; TRBD1 agrees at 7 bases. Trimming removed 6 bases from V and 2 bases from J; junction bases left unmatched: 12. The CDR3 spans 17 residues. Germline CDR1 is LGHNT and CDR2 is FRNRAP. The CDR3 loop reads CASGPSETGLNTGELFF. Here the CDR3 DNA reads TGTGCTAGTGGCCCGAGTGAGACAGGGTTAAACACCGGGGAGCTGTTTTTT.

The V call is TRBV18, the J call TRBJ2-3; TRBD1 matches at 10 bases. After removal of 3 bases from V and 4 bases from J, the junction contained 4 bases not matched to a gene. Germline CDR1 KGHSH, CDR2 LQKENI. This CDR3 is 15 amino acids long. This chain's CDR3 is CASSPRDRGADTQYF. CDR3 DNA: TGTGCCAGCTCACCTCGGGACAGGGGTGCAGATACGCAGTATTTT.

The chain recombines TRBV6-1 with TRBJ2-5; 7 bases map to TRBD2. Unmatched junction bases numbered 7, after V lost 4 bases and J lost 2 bases. The CDR3 runs 15 residues. Germline V gene lookup returns CDR1 MNHNS and CDR2 SASEGT. The CDR3 protein is CASSVGGGLQETQYF. The CDR3 DNA follows: TGTGCCAGCAGTGTTGGGGGGGGGTTACAAGAGACCCAGTACTTC.

The gene calls are TRBV6-6 and TRBJ2-7, with D possibly TRBD2 on 5 matching bases. V lost 0 bases and J 2 bases, leaving 11 bases between the germline ends. Germline-derived CDR1 and CDR2 are MNHNY and SVGAGI (reference sequence). The CDR3 extends over 15 amino acids. The CDR3 region is CASSYSVGSPYEQYF. In DNA form, the CDR3 reads TGTGCCAGCAGTTACTCGGTAGGGAGCCCCTACGAGCAGTACTTC.

This clone has only a few counts. The chain has TRBV2 and TRBJ2-1; 8 bases align to TRBD1. V was pared by 8 bases and J by 14 bases, with 14 bases of the junction left unmatched. The CDR3 consists of 13 residues. CDR1 and CDR2 from the germline V gene are SNHLY and FYNNEI. Here the CDR3 reads CASSASTGVKEFF. CDR3 sequence (DNA): TGTGCCAGCTCGGCATCGACAGGGGTGAAGGAGTTCTTC.

The chain has TRBV5-4 and TRBJ2-1; 10 positions agree with TRBD2. V gave up 1 base and J gave up 0 bases; unmatched junction bases: 1. Germline V gives CDR1 SGHNT, CDR2 YYREEE (reference sequence). The CDR3 is 16 residues long. In DNA form, the CDR3 reads TGTGCCAGCAGCTTGCCTAGCGGGAGCTCCTACAATGAGCAGTTCTTC. The encoded protein is CASSLPSGSSYNEQFF.

V gene TRBV2 combines with J gene TRBJ2-7; no clear D gene. Trimming took 7 bases from V and 6 from J, leaving 19 bases between them. Per the germline V gene, CDR1 is SNHLY and CDR2 is FYNNEI. The CDR3 is made up of 14 amino acids. Here the CDR3 DNA reads TGTGCCAGCACTCCCCCCTTAGACATTCCCGAGCAGTACTTC. It is translated as CASTPPLDIPEQYF.

The gene calls are TRBV27 and TRBJ1-3, with D uncertain. The CDR3 has 15 amino acids. Trimming took off 3 bases at V and 2 bases at J, with 11 bases between the two ends. Germline CDR1 MNHEY, CDR2 SMNVEV (reference sequence). CDR3 bases: TGTGCCAGCAGTTTCGCCCTTACTGCTGGAAACACCATATATTTT. This codes for CASSFALTAGNTIYF.

The J gene is TRBJ2-2, the V gene TRBV27; D possibly corresponds to TRBD2 (6 bases). Germline loops: CDR1 MNHEY, CDR2 SMNVEV (reference sequence). This CDR3 is built from 17 residues. V was trimmed by 4 bases and J by 5 bases, leaving 20 bases between them. The CDR3 loop is CASSSWIREKRTGELFF. The CDR3, as DNA: TGTGCCAGCAGTTCATGGATCCGGGAGAAAAGGACCGGGGAGCTGTTTTTT.

This chain joins TRBV27 and TRBJ1-1; D possibly corresponds to TRBD1 (6 bases). The germline V gene encodes CDR1 MNHEY and CDR2 SMNVEV (reference sequence). Trimming took off 7 bases at V and 1 base at J, with 13 bases between the two ends. The CDR3 runs to 14 residues. The DNA for the CDR3 is TGTGCCAGCAATTTCGGACAGACGAACACTGAAGCTTTCTTT. This gives the protein CASNFGQTNTEAFF.